This paragraph reports one T cell receptor beta chain. This record comes from a study of blood T cell repertoires in COVID-19. Study at large: Italy, Spain and the United States were the sources of the convalescent and acute COVID-19 samples.

As processed by the authors: How many nucleated cells were present was estimated from reference gene primer amplification. TCRdb keeps only in-frame clones here, not all; method: immunoSEQ multiplex PCR. V and J calls plus clone size are reproduced from that table; the DNA served to infer D and trimming. The sample has over 200,000 clones; 85% to 90% are singletons. Germline V gives CDR1 LNHDA, CDR2 SQIVND (reference sequence). The CDR3 length is 14 residues. V dropped 2 bases and J dropped 4; count of bases not matched to a gene: 2. The sequencing sample was made of peripheral blood. The rearrangement links TRBV19 to TRBJ1-2; 9 bases align to TRBD1. This clonotype was sampled from a man younger than 40 with COVID-19, enrolled during active disease. Here the CDR3 DNA reads TGTGCCAGTAGTATAACAGGGGGCGGCTATGGCTACACCTTC. Encoded protein: CASSITGGGYGYTF.